The clone carrying this T cell receptor (beta chain) was seen a few times. These data belong to a study of shared clonotypes between healthy human individuals. CDR3 length: 16 amino acids. In germline, CDR1 is SGHRS, CDR2 YFSETQ. V gave up 3 bases and J gave up 1 base, with 15 bases separating them. Generated by immunoSEQ multiplex PCR, the TCRdb table keeps only in-frame clones and is missing some. The data contain about 490,000 clones, about 82% of them singletons. The chain combines TRBV5-1 with TRBJ2-3, with D possibly TRBD2 on 6 matching bases. Sequencing was performed on PBMCs. This sequence originates from a woman aged 40 to 50 in good health. Some clones in this sample may be carry-over from other donors' samples. CDR3 in amino acids: CASSSGGGSGTDTQYF. For the CDR3, the DNA is TGCGCCAGCAGCTCCGGGGGTGGGAGCGGCACAGATACGCAGTATTTT.